These 26 T cell receptor beta chains were sequenced from one sample in a study of blood T cell repertoires in COVID-19 (dated by TCRdb to 2018 to 2020). The method behind the library was the immunoSEQ multiplex PCR assay. The source is immuneACCESS, and TCRdb retained only in-frame sequences with V and J called. Part of the clones is not carried over; for the studies checked, unresolved V genes explain less than half of this, and the remainder is unexplained. The sample yields more than 200,000 clones; about 85% were counted once. The leading ten clones occupy approximately 8.7% of the sample. The sequenced sample was peripheral blood. Receptor source: a woman at least 80 years old with acute or convalescent COVID-19.

V usage is TRBV14 and J usage is TRBJ1-5; D call uncertain. The V gene lost 0 bases and the J gene lost 3 bases, with 3 bases spanning the gap. CDR3 length: 13 residues. Germline CDR1 SGHDN, CDR2 FVKESK. This CDR3 is CASSQDHNQPQHF. The CDR3 nucleotides read TGTGCCAGCAGCCAAGACCACAATCAGCCCCAGCATTTT.

The genes are TRBV19 and TRBJ2-7; TRBD1 agrees at 7 bases. Trimming took 3 bases from V and 0 from J; bases not matched to a gene: 2. The CDR3 contains 14 residues. Per the germline V gene, CDR1 is LNHDA and CDR2 is SQIVND (reference sequence). Here the CDR3 reads CASSMGQNSYEQYF. For the CDR3, the DNA is TGTGCCAGTAGTATGGGACAGAACTCCTACGAGCAGTACTTC.

The rearrangement joins TRBV7-2 to TRBJ2-3, with 7 bases identical to TRBD2. The V gene end was trimmed by 1 base and the J gene end by 3 bases; junction bases not matched to a gene: 4. The CDR3 runs 15 residues. The V gene's germline CDR1 is SGHTA and CDR2 FQGNSA. The CDR3 nucleotides read TGTGCCAGCAGCTTAGTGGCGGGGGAAACAGATACGCAGTATTTT. Translating gives CASSLVAGETDTQYF. Looking up the rest from reference TRBV7-2 and TRBJ2-3 gives the full variable domain: GAGVSQSPSNKVTEKGKDVELRCDPISGHTALYWYRQSLGQGLEFLIYFQGNSAPDKSGLPSDRFSAERTGGSVSTLTIQRTQQEDSAVYLCASSLVAGETDTQYFGPGTRLTVL.

CDR3 sequence (DNA): TGTGCCAGCTCACCAAAAGAGGTTGGGTCTGGAAACACCATATATTTT. This sequence encodes CASSPKEVGSGNTIYF. The V and J genes are TRBV18 and TRBJ1-3, with D unclear. Germline V gives CDR1 KGHSH, CDR2 LQKENI. V lost 2 bases, J lost 1 base, and 12 bases lay in between. The CDR3 spans 16 residues.

On this clone itself: A read error may account for a junction end that differs from germline. This chain uses TRBV19 with TRBJ1-3; TRBD1 is a possible D gene (6 bases). This CDR3 region has 12 residues. Germline loops: CDR1 LNHDA, CDR2 SQIVND (reference sequence). In nucleotides, the CDR3 is TGTGCCAGTAATCTACCGGGACATAAGGCCAATTTT. Translating gives CASNLPGHKANF.

CDR3 sequence: CASSVGGWSYNEQFF. DNA for the CDR3: TGTGCCAGCAGCGTAGGAGGGTGGTCCTACAATGAGCAGTTCTTC. The chain carries TRBV9 and TRBJ2-1, with D possibly being TRBD2 (5 bases). The germline V gene encodes CDR1 SGDLS and CDR2 YYNGEE. The germline V and J ends were trimmed by 0 bases and 1 base, with 8 bases remaining between them. The CDR3 spans 15 residues.

The gene calls are TRBV5-5 and TRBJ1-5; D is perhaps TRBD1 (6 bases). The CDR3 loop spans 14 amino acids. The V gene lost 2 bases and the J gene lost 4 bases, with 10 bases spanning the gap. Germline CDR1 is SGHKS and CDR2 is YYEKEE (reference sequence). CDR3 DNA: TGTGCCAGCAGCTTCTCCGGGACAAATCAGCCCCAGCATTTT. It translates to CASSFSGTNQPQHF. Looking up the rest from reference TRBV5-5 and TRBJ1-5 gives the full variable domain: DAGVTQSPTHLIKTRGQQVTLRCSPISGHKSVSWYQQVLGQGPQFIFQYYEKEERGRGNFPDRFSARQFPNYSSELNVNALLLGDSALYLCASSFSGTNQPQHFGDGTRLSIL.

The chain is built from TRBV6-6 and TRBJ2-5; tentatively, D is TRBD1 (6 bases). The CDR3 runs to 12 residues. From germline, CDR1 is MNHNY and CDR2 SVGAGI (reference sequence). Deletions cut 2 bases from V and 6 bases from J, with 7 bases between. CDR3 sequence (DNA): TGTGCCAGCAGTTACCAGGGGCAGACCCAGTACTTC. Amino acid sequence: CASSYQGQTQYF.

The V call is TRBV6-5, the J call TRBJ2-5, with D perhaps TRBD1 (6 bases). The ends were cut back, 6 bases at V and 5 bases at J, with 16 bases in the middle. Germline V gene data show CDR1 as MNHEY and CDR2 as SVGAGI. The CDR3 spans 14 residues. The CDR3 loop reads CASSLNRAQETQYF. The CDR3 bases are TGTGCCAGCAGCCTTAACAGGGCCCAGGAGACCCAGTACTTC.

V gene TRBV7-2 combines with J gene TRBJ2-1; the D gene is possibly TRBD1 (5 bases). The V gene lost 0 bases and the J gene lost 7 bases, with 16 bases spanning the gap. CDR3 length: 16 amino acids. The V gene's germline CDR1 is SGHTA and CDR2 FQGNSA. CDR3 in amino acids: CASSLALQGAWNEQFF. CDR3 coding DNA: TGTGCCAGCAGCTTAGCGCTTCAGGGCGCTTGGAATGAGCAGTTCTTC.

CDR3 amino acids: CATSSRRGPPRNEQFF. CDR3 nucleotides: TGTGCCACCAGCAGCCGCAGGGGGCCCCCTAGGAATGAGCAGTTCTTC. The V and J genes are TRBV15 and TRBJ2-1, with 8 nucleotides matching TRBD1. The junction had 11 bases not matched to a gene; V was cut back by 3 bases and J by 7 bases. CDR3 length: 16 amino acids. CDR1 LNHNV and CDR2 YYDKDF come from the germline V gene (reference sequence).

The chain uses TRBV7-2 and TRBJ1-6; D is ambiguous. V gave up 5 bases and J gave up 7 bases, with 15 bases separating them. CDR3 length equals 15 residues. Germline CDR1 reads SGHTA; CDR2 reads FQGNSA. CDR3 amino acids: CASSLVLNLNSPLHF. The DNA of the CDR3 is TGTGCCAGCAGCCTGGTCCTAAACCTAAATTCACCCCTCCACTTT.

A few counts support this clone. The V gene is TRBV5-1, the J gene TRBJ1-4; TRBD1 matches at 8 bases. Germline lookup yields CDR1 SGHRS and CDR2 YFSETQ. The length of the CDR3 is 14 residues. V was clipped by 5 bases and J by 8 bases; unmatched bases: 8. The CDR3 sequence is CASRYGTGLEKLFF. The DNA of the CDR3 is TGCGCCAGCAGATACGGGACAGGTCTCGAAAAACTGTTTTTT.

V and J are TRBV5-4 and TRBJ2-5, with a weak D call TRBD1 (5 bases). Per germline, CDR1 SGHNT and CDR2 YYREEE (reference sequence). V lost 2 bases, J lost 5 bases, and 10 bases lay in between. The CDR3 is 13 amino acids. As DNA, the CDR3 is TGTGCCAGCAGCTTTCAGGGTATTGAGACCCAGTACTTC. Protein product: CASSFQGIETQYF.

V usage is TRBV21-1 and J usage is TRBJ2-1; the DNA was not used to check the table's D call, TRBD2. TRBV21-1 is a known pseudogene. The CDR3 sequence is 15 residues long. CDR3 sequence: CASSLQGTFYNEQFF. The CDR3 nucleotides are TGTGCCAGCAGCCTCCAAGGGACTTTTTACAATGAGCAGTTCTTC.

The chain is built from TRBV29-1 and TRBJ1-5; 8 bases map to TRBD1. With V trimmed by 6 bases and J by 1 base, 5 bases remained unmatched. Germline V gives CDR1 SQVTM, CDR2 ANQGSEA. The CDR3 is made up of 14 amino acids. The CDR3 coding sequence is TGCAGCGTGAGGACAGGGTCCAGCAATCAGCCCCAGCATTTT. Protein sequence: CSVRTGSSNQPQHF. The full variable domain, its missing parts supplied by reference TRBV29-1 and TRBJ1-5, is SAVISQKPSRDICQRGTSLTIQCQVDSQVTMMFWYRQQPGQSLTLIATANQGSEATYESGFVIDKFPISRPNLTFSTLTVSNMSPEDSSIYLCSVRTGSSNQPQHFGDGTRLSIL.

The genes are TRBV7-3 and TRBJ2-2; TRBD1 might be the D (6 bases). Germline CDR1 reads SGHTA; CDR2 reads FQGTGA. The CDR3 runs to 15 residues. The V end was cut by 0 bases, the J end by 6 bases, with 11 bases between. CDR3 sequence (DNA): TGTGCCAGCAGCTTAACGGGACACACCGCCGGGGAGCTGTTTTTT. It translates to CASSLTGHTAGELFF.

J is TRBJ1-1 and V is TRBV18; D may be TRBD1 (5 bases). Germline V lookup: CDR1 KGHSH, CDR2 LQKENI. The CDR3 covers 14 residues. V lost 3 bases and J lost 7, with 15 bases in between. The CDR3 loop is CASSPRMGGDEAFF. In nucleotides, the CDR3 is TGTGCCAGCTCACCCAGAATGGGGGGAGATGAAGCTTTCTTT.

V usage is TRBV3-1 (or the pseudogene TRBV3-2) and J usage is TRBJ1-3; D is unresolved. Trimming left V 0 bases short and J 4 bases short, with 10 bases between. This CDR3 is 15 amino acids long. CDR1 and CDR2 from the germline V gene are LGHDT and YNNKEL (reference sequence). The CDR3 sequence is CASSQDLVQGNTIYF. The CDR3 DNA reads TGTGCCAGCAGCCAAGATCTTGTACAGGGAAACACCATATATTTT.

In regard to this clone: Other DNA sequences in this sample translate to the same CDR3. This chain uses TRBV15 with TRBJ2-5; D is undetermined. This CDR3 has 14 residues. Germline V gene lookup returns CDR1 LNHNV and CDR2 YYDKDF (reference sequence). Deletions cut 0 bases from V and 2 bases from J, with 7 bases between. The chain's CDR3 is CATSRDNGQETQYF. The CDR3 DNA follows: TGTGCCACCAGCAGAGATAACGGGCAAGAGACCCAGTACTTC.

The genes are TRBV19 and TRBJ2-1; 9 bases match TRBD1. The CDR3 covers 16 residues. The V gene end was trimmed by 2 bases and the J gene end by 5 bases; junction bases not matched to a gene: 7. Germline V gives CDR1 LNHDA, CDR2 SQIVND (reference sequence). CDR3 residues: CASSIRGGQGNNEQFF. The CDR3 coding sequence is TGTGCCAGTAGTATAAGAGGGGGACAGGGCAACAATGAGCAGTTCTTC. The variable domain in full, with the rest retrieved from reference TRBV19 and TRBJ2-1, is DGGITQSPKYLFRKEGQNVTLSCEQNLNHDAMYWYRQDPGQGLRLIYYSQIVNDFQKGDIAEGYSVSREKKESFPLTVTSAQKNPTAFYLCASSIRGGQGNNEQFFGPGTRLTVL.

This chain joins TRBV6-5 and TRBJ2-2; possibly TRBD1 for D (6 bases). From germline, CDR1 is MNHEY and CDR2 SVGAGI. The germline V and J ends were trimmed by 3 bases and 5 bases, with 13 bases remaining between them. CDR3 size: 15 residues. CDR3 nucleotide sequence: TGTGCCAGCAGTTATTCGGACAGAAGAACCGGGGAGCTGTTTTTT. Protein: CASSYSDRRTGELFF.

V usage is TRBV10-3 and J usage is TRBJ2-5; possibly TRBD2 for D (7 bases). Germline V CDR1 and CDR2: ENHRY, SYGVKD. This CDR3 is 14 amino acids long. Deletions cut 4 bases from V and 9 bases from J, with 18 bases between. DNA for the CDR3: TGTGCCATCAGTGCCGGGGGGCGGTACGGGGCCCAGTACTTC. Its translation: CAISAGGRYGAQYF.

The chain carries TRBV3-1 (or the pseudogene TRBV3-2) and TRBJ2-7; D unresolved. The germline V gene has CDR1 LGHDT and CDR2 YNNKEL (reference sequence). With 1 base removed from V and 4 bases from J, the gap between germline ends came to 11 bases. This CDR3 has 14 residues. The chain's CDR3 is CASSQGAQPYEQYF. Here the CDR3 DNA reads TGTGCCAGCAGCCAAGGGGCCCAACCTTACGAGCAGTACTTC.

The CDR3 DNA reads as TGTGCCAGCACCAGGGACAGTTACAATGAGCAGTTCTTC. It specifies CASTRDSYNEQFF. This chain links TRBV9 with TRBJ2-1; 7 bases map to TRBD1. This CDR3 contains 13 residues. Per germline, CDR1 SGDLS and CDR2 YYNGEE. V was clipped by 6 bases and J by 4 bases; unmatched bases: 4. The variable domain in full, with the rest retrieved from reference TRBV9 and TRBJ2-1, is DSGVTQTPKHLITATGQRVTLRCSPRSGDLSVYWYQQSLDQGLQFLIQYYNGEERAKGNILERFSAQQFPDLHSELNLSSLELGDSALYFCASTRDSYNEQFFGPGTRLTVL.

The chain uses TRBV7-8 and TRBJ2-5, with unresolved D. V was trimmed by 5 bases and J by 4 bases, leaving 8 bases between them. This CDR3 contains 12 residues. Germline V gene data show CDR1 as SGHVS and CDR2 as FQNEAQ. Here the CDR3 reads CASSRSTETQYF. CDR3 DNA: TGTGCCAGCAGCCGTTCTACAGAGACCCAGTACTTC. Combining the CDR3 with reference TRBV7-8 and TRBJ2-5 gives the whole variable domain GAGVSQSPRYKVAKRGQDVALRCDPISGHVSLFWYQQALGQGPEFLTYFQNEAQLDKSGLPSDRFFAERPEGSVSTLKIQRTQQEDSAVYLCASSRSTETQYFGPGTRLLVL.